The next 14 T cell receptor beta chains were all read from a single sample in a study of human T cells and chemical hapten exposure. TCRdb fed the RACE reads into MiXCR, producing one record per CDR3 protein. The top ten hold about 3.5% of the sample, which has about 82,000 distinct CDR3 sequences, roughly a tenth seen once. Stated time point: patch test 3, about 24 weeks after DPC sensitization. Treatment described: therapeutic diphenylcyclopropenone sensitization with weekly scalp DPC. Source: whole blood, taken in connection with sensitization to the hapten diphenylcyclopropenone (DPC). The receptors stem from a woman in her fifties or sixties with alopecia areata. Some clones in this sample may be carry-over from other donors' samples.

At least ten counts were recorded for this clonotype. The chain combines TRBV5-1 with TRBJ2-1; 7 bases agree with TRBD1. Germline CDR1 SGHRS, CDR2 YFSETQ. The CDR3 loop spans 13 amino acids. V gave up 4 bases and J gave up 7 bases; unmatched junction bases: 5. Here the CDR3 reads CASSVTGTNEQFF. The CDR3 DNA reads as TGCGCCAGCAGCGTGACAGGGACGAATGAGCAGTTCTTC. The whole variable domain, filled in from reference TRBV5-1 and TRBJ2-1, reads KAGVTQTPRYLIKTRGQQVTLSCSPISGHRSVSWYQQTPGQGLQFLFEYFSETQRNKGNFPGRFSGRQFSNSRSEMNVSTLELGDSALYLCASSVTGTNEQFFGPGTRLTVL.

The sample holds many counts of this clonotype. The chain couples TRBV12-3 or TRBV12-4 to TRBJ1-3, with TRBD1 matching over 7 bases. V lost 6 bases and J lost 0; bases outside the gene matches: 8. The CDR3 spans 16 residues. The CDR3 coding sequence is TGTGCCAGCAGCCGACAAGGACAGGTCTCTGGAAACACCATATATTTT. Amino acid sequence: CASSRQGQVSGNTIYF.

There are many counts of this clonotype. This sequence joins TRBV6-5 and TRBJ1-2, with a possible D match to TRBD1 (6 bases). Trimming stripped 4 bases from V and 4 bases from J, with 13 bases between. The CDR3 contains 14 residues. Germline loops: CDR1 MNHEY, CDR2 SVGAGI. This CDR3 is CASSLLQGGYGYTF. The CDR3 DNA reads as TGTGCCAGCAGTTTGTTACAGGGAGGCTATGGCTACACCTTC.

The chain is built from TRBV20-1 and TRBJ1-6; D might be TRBD1 (5 bases). CDR3 length: 14 residues. Per the germline V gene, CDR1 is DFQATT and CDR2 is SNEGSKA (reference sequence). V gave up 3 bases and J gave up 8 bases, with 14 bases separating them. For the CDR3, the DNA is TGCAGTGCTAGTTACGGGACCGAGGATTCACCCCTCCACTTT. Translation gives CSASYGTEDSPLHF.

This clonotype appeared many times. The chain uses TRBV5-5 and TRBJ1-6; 9 bases are shared with TRBD1. This CDR3 has 15 amino acids. V trimming: 6 bases; J trimming: 6 bases; junction bases outside the gene matches: 7. CDR1 is SGHKS, CDR2 YYEKEE, per germline (reference sequence). The CDR3 DNA is TGTGCCAGCACAGAACAGGGGGCGCGTAATTCACCCCTCCACTTT. Protein: CASTEQGARNSPLHF.

This clonotype was counted between two and nine times. The J gene is TRBJ2-7, the V gene TRBV6-2 or TRBV6-3, with D unclear. Germline values: CDR1 MNHEY, CDR2 SVGEGT. Trimming took 2 bases from V and 2 from J, leaving 7 bases between them. The CDR3 covers 13 residues. The CDR3 protein is CASSYEWPYEQYF. The CDR3 bases are TGTGCCAGCAGTTACGAGTGGCCCTACGAGCAGTACTTC.

The CDR3 sequence: CSVVGSSSYEQYF. The CDR3 DNA follows: TGCAGCGTTGTGGGGAGTTCCTCCTACGAGCAGTACTTC. The V gene is TRBV29-1, the J gene TRBJ2-7; tentatively, D is TRBD2 (5 bases). From germline, CDR1 is SQVTM and CDR2 ANQGSEA. Trimming stripped 4 bases from V and 0 bases from J, with 10 bases between. CDR3 length: 13 amino acids.

This CDR3 is CASSQMGAEQYF. The CDR3 bases are TGTGCCAGCAGCCAAATGGGGGCCGAGCAGTACTTC. The V and J genes are TRBV3-1 and TRBJ2-7; D is perhaps TRBD1 (6 bases). Germline CDR1 and CDR2: LGHDT and YNNKEL (reference sequence). The CDR3 totals 12 residues. V lost 2 bases and J lost 6, with 8 bases in between.

This chain links TRBV29-1 with TRBJ2-1; no clear D. Germline CDR1 and CDR2: SQVTM and ANQGSEA. The V end lost 4 bases, the J end lost 0 bases, and 10 bases lay between the germline ends. The CDR3 extends over 14 amino acids. The CDR3 DNA follows: TGCAGCGTTGGGACGGCAAGCTCCTACAATGAGCAGTTCTTC. Its protein product is CSVGTASSYNEQFF.

CDR3: CASSPTSVSYEQYF. CDR3 bases: TGTGCCAGCAGCCCGACTAGCGTCTCCTACGAGCAGTACTTC. The chain employs TRBV7-9 and TRBJ2-7; 8 bases align to TRBD2. V lost 5 bases to trimming and J lost 0 bases; unmatched junction nucleotides: 3. The CDR3 totals 14 residues. Germline-derived CDR1 and CDR2 are SEHNR and FQNEAQ (reference sequence). Full variable domain (rest looked up from reference TRBV7-9 and TRBJ2-7): DTGVSQNPRHKITKRGQNVTFRCDPISEHNRLYWYRQTLGQGPEFLTYFQNEAQLEKSRLLSDRFSAERPKGSFSTLEIQRTEQGDSAMYLCASSPTSVSYEQYFGPGTRLTVT.

This clonotype was seen a few times. The V gene is TRBV5-4, the J gene TRBJ2-1; D unresolved. V was trimmed by 4 bases and J by 0 bases, leaving 8 bases between them. The germline V gene encodes CDR1 SGHNT and CDR2 YYREEE (reference sequence). The CDR3 is made up of 14 amino acids. The CDR3 here is CASSPESSYNEQFF. CDR3 sequence (DNA): TGTGCCAGCAGCCCGGAGAGCTCCTACAATGAGCAGTTCTTC.

This clonotype turned up a few times. The chain recombines TRBV18 with TRBJ2-1; no firm D call. The length of the CDR3 is 13 residues. V lost 2 bases and J 9 bases, leaving 11 bases between the germline ends. Germline-derived CDR1 and CDR2 are KGHSH and LQKENI. The CDR3 sequence is CASSPSGFGEQFF. CDR3 DNA sequence: TGTGCCAGCTCACCATCCGGTTTTGGTGAGCAGTTCTTC.

This clonotype was observed many times. This chain joins TRBV7-9 and TRBJ2-1; the D gene is possibly TRBD2 (6 bases). V dropped 1 base and J dropped 7 bases, with 17 bases sitting between them. This CDR3 is 16 amino acids long. CDR1 is SEHNR, CDR2 FQNEAQ, per germline (reference sequence). The CDR3 bases are TGTGCCAGCAGCTTAGAAGGCGGGGTGGAGGAGAATGAGCAGTTCTTC. Encoded protein: CASSLEGGVEENEQFF. The variable domain in full, with the rest retrieved from reference TRBV7-9 and TRBJ2-1, is DTGVSQNPRHKITKRGQNVTFRCDPISEHNRLYWYRQTLGQGPEFLTYFQNEAQLEKSRLLSDRFSAERPKGSFSTLEIQRTEQGDSAMYLCASSLEGGVEENEQFFGPGTRLTVL.

This clonotype was detected many times. The chain carries TRBV3-1 and TRBJ1-1; D not resolved. Germline lookup yields CDR1 LGHDT and CDR2 YNNKEL (reference sequence). The CDR3 runs to 13 residues. V lost 2 bases and J 0 bases, leaving 4 bases between the germline ends. For the CDR3, the DNA is TGTGCCAGCAGCCAATTTGTGAACACTGAAGCTTTCTTT. Protein: CASSQFVNTEAFF.